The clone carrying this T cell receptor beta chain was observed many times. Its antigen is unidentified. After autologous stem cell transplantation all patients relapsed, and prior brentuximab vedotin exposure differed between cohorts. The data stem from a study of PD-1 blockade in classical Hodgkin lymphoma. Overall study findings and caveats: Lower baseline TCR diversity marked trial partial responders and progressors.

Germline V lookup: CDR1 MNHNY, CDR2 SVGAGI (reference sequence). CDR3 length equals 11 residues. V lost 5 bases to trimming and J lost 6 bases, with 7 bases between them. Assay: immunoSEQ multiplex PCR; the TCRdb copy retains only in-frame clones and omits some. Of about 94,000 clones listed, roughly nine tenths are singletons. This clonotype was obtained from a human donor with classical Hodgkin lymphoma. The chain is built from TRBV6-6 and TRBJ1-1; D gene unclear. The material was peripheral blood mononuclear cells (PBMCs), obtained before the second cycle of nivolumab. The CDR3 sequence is CASSDGPEAFF. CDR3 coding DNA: TGTGCCAGCAGTGATGGCCCTGAAGCTTTCTTT.